The 27 T cell receptor beta chains in this list originate from one sample, sequenced in a study of blood T cells in healthy people across ages. A J-beta primer mix and a sample-barcoded 5' primer were used in a second PCR of about 7 to 12 cycles. MiXCR was run by TCRdb on the 5' RACE reads, yielding one entry per CDR3 protein. The repertoire consists of 630,000 or so distinct CDR3 sequences, with less than 35% occurring once and the leading ten covering about a sixth. The sample comprised blood. Source of these receptors: a woman at least 80 years old in good health.

Comment on this clonotype: At one of its ends the junction is not consistent with the germline gene, which may arise from a read error. The chain recombines TRBV24-1 with TRBJ1-5; maybe TRBD1 (6 bases). The CDR3 spans 16 residues. Germline CDR1 reads KGHDR; CDR2 reads SFDVKD. The DNA of the CDR3 is TGTGTCACCAGTGAACCAGACAGGTTAGGCAATCAGCCCCAGCATTTT. Translation: CVTSEPDRLGNQPQHF.

In this sample, this clonotype turned up a few times. CDR3 residues: CASSPLGTGEANSPLHF. The CDR3 bases are TGTGCCAGCTCACCGCTCGGGACAGGGGAGGCTAATTCACCCCTCCACTTT. This chain links TRBV18 with TRBJ1-6; 10 bases match TRBD1. Trimming cost V 3 bases and J 6 bases; bases outside gene matches: 8. The CDR3 contains 17 residues. CDR1 and CDR2 from the germline V gene are KGHSH and LQKENI. Drawing the rest from reference TRBV18 and TRBJ1-6, the complete variable domain is NAGVMQNPRHLVRRRGQEARLRCSPMKGHSHVYWYRQLPEEGLKFMVYLQKENIIDESGMPKERFSAEFPKEGPSILRIQQVVRGDSAAYFCASSPLGTGEANSPLHFGNGTRLTVT.

This clonotype has at least ten counts. V gene TRBV6-2 or TRBV6-3 combines with J gene TRBJ2-3; no reliable D call. The germline V and J ends were trimmed by 3 bases and 2 bases, with 6 bases remaining between them. Per the germline V gene, CDR1 is MNHEY and CDR2 is SVGEGT. The CDR3 sequence is 13 residues long. The CDR3 region is CASSYFDTDTQYF. DNA for the CDR3: TGTGCCAGCAGTTATTTCGACACAGATACGCAGTATTTT.

This clonotype was picked up a small number of times. Here the CDR3 DNA reads TGCGCCAGCAGCCCAATGGGGACGGTTAATGAAAAACTGTTTTTT. This codes for CASSPMGTVNEKLFF. The rearrangement uses TRBV4-3 and TRBJ1-4; maybe TRBD1 (5 bases). Trimming shortened V by 4 bases and J by 4 bases, and 13 bases separated the two germline ends. The CDR3 length is 15 residues. From germline, CDR1 is LGHNA and CDR2 YSLEER.

The chain joins TRBV30 to TRBJ2-1; 11 bases fit TRBD2. The CDR3 is 20 amino acids. Germline CDR1 GTSNPN, CDR2 SVGIG (reference sequence). Trimming took 3 bases from V and 2 from J; bases not matched to a gene: 18. DNA of the CDR3: TGTGCCTGGAGCCCATTGGAGCTAGCGGGGGGCCGTAGTACCTACAATGAGCAGTTCTTC. Protein: CAWSPLELAGGRSTYNEQFF.

J is TRBJ2-5 and V is TRBV9; D unclear. The ends were cut back, 0 bases at V and 5 bases at J, with 8 bases in the middle. The V gene's germline CDR1 is SGDLS and CDR2 YYNGEE. The CDR3 has 13 residues. The CDR3 here is CASSVGLDETQYF. The CDR3 DNA reads TGTGCCAGCAGCGTAGGTCTAGATGAGACCCAGTACTTC.

This clonotype was detected many times. One junction end disagrees with the germline gene, perhaps due to a read error. The chain has TRBV3-1 and TRBJ1-1; D is unclear. This CDR3 contains 15 residues. Germline CDR1 and CDR2: LGHDT and YNNKEL (reference sequence). The CDR3 sequence is CASTQRATVGGEAFF. CDR3 bases: TGTGCCAGCACCCAAAGGGCCACCGTGGGTGGTGAAGCTTTCTTT.

The chain couples TRBV4-3 to TRBJ1-1; D possibly corresponds to TRBD1 (5 bases). V shed 2 bases and J shed 1 base, with 11 bases lying between them. Germline V gene sequence: CDR1 LGHNA, CDR2 YSLEER. This CDR3 is built from 15 residues. Here the CDR3 DNA reads TGCGCCAGCAGCCAAAGGGGTTTCCCGAACACTGAAGCTTTCTTT. Its protein product is CASSQRGFPNTEAFF.

The DNA for the CDR3 is TGTGCCAGCAGAAGGAGCACAGATACGCAGTATTTT. Its translation is CASRRSTDTQYF. The chain employs TRBV12-3 or TRBV12-4 and TRBJ2-3, with D uncertain. Trimming left V 6 bases short and J 0 bases short, with 4 bases between. The CDR3 has 12 residues.

The J gene is TRBJ2-2, the V gene TRBV6-2 or TRBV6-3; no clear D. The germline V and J ends were trimmed by 4 bases and 6 bases, with 6 bases remaining between them. The CDR3 covers 12 residues. Germline V gene sequence: CDR1 MNHEY, CDR2 SVGEGT. The CDR3 DNA reads as TGTGCCAGCAGTTTCCCGGCCGGGGAGCTGTTTTTT. Its protein product is CASSFPAGELFF.

V and J are TRBV28 and TRBJ2-5; TRBD2 agrees at 10 bases. The CDR3 spans 16 residues. Per the germline V gene, CDR1 is MDHEN and CDR2 is SYDVKM. J lost 11 bases, V lost 5 bases, and 17 bases had no gene match. CDR3 in DNA: TGTGCCAGCAGTCCTACAGGAGCGGGGGGGCATCTTGAGCAGTACTTC. Its translation is CASSPTGAGGHLEQYF.

V usage is TRBV27 and J usage is TRBJ2-5; unclear D gene. V shed 7 bases and J shed 7 bases, with 19 bases lying between them. This CDR3 region has 14 residues. The germline gives CDR1 MNHEY, CDR2 SMNVEV (reference sequence). The CDR3 nucleotides are TGTGCCAGCACATCTGCCACGATGGCCGGGACCCAGTACTTC. Translation: CASTSATMAGTQYF.

This clonotype came up a few times. J is TRBJ1-5 and V is TRBV6-6; 12 bases map to TRBD1. Unmatched junction bases numbered 6, after V lost 6 bases and J lost 6 bases. The CDR3 is 15 residues long. The V gene's germline CDR1 is MNHNY and CDR2 SVGAGI (reference sequence). The CDR3 nucleotides are TGTGCCAGCAGCCGGGACAGGGGGCAATCTCAGCCCCAGCATTTT. It specifies CASSRDRGQSQPQHF.

At least ten counts were recorded for this clonotype. V is TRBV7-3 and J is TRBJ2-1; tentative D call: TRBD2 (5 bases). Looked up from germline, CDR1 is SGHTA and CDR2 is FQGTGA. Trimming took 4 bases from V and 6 from J, leaving 16 bases between them. The CDR3 sequence is 15 residues long. CDR3 sequence reads: CASSSPMGEINEQFF. CDR3 nucleotide sequence: TGTGCCAGCAGCTCCCCAATGGGAGAGATCAATGAGCAGTTCTTC.

This clonotype was detected many times. The gene calls are TRBV7-9 and TRBJ2-1; tentatively, D is TRBD2 (7 bases). V lost 8 bases and J lost 6, with 20 bases in between. From germline, CDR1 is SEHNR and CDR2 FQNEAQ (reference sequence). This CDR3 has 15 residues. The CDR3 reads CASCVGGGGPNEQFF. For the CDR3, the DNA is TGTGCCAGCTGCGTCGGGGGCGGGGGTCCCAATGAGCAGTTCTTC.

This chain links TRBV7-9 with TRBJ2-5, with 9 bases that match TRBD1. The V gene end was trimmed by 5 bases and the J gene end by 11 bases; junction bases not matched to a gene: 12. The CDR3 has 14 residues. Per the germline V gene, CDR1 is SEHNR and CDR2 is FQNEAQ (reference sequence). This CDR3 reads CASSRGTGKQEQYF. The CDR3 nucleotides are TGTGCCAGCAGCCGCGGGACAGGGAAACAAGAGCAGTACTTC.

Many counts were recorded for this clonotype. J is TRBJ1-4 and V is TRBV27; 8 bases agree with TRBD1. The CDR3 is 16 residues long. Germline V lookup: CDR1 MNHEY, CDR2 SMNVEV (reference sequence). V dropped 7 bases and J dropped 7; count of bases not matched to a gene: 14. The CDR3 DNA reads TGTGCCAGCAACTCGAGGTCCACAGGGGGGATTGAAAAACTGTTTTTT. Protein: CASNSRSTGGIEKLFF.

The sample holds many counts of this clonotype. The chain employs TRBV4-3 and TRBJ2-7; D possibly corresponds to TRBD2 (6 bases). V gave up 0 bases and J gave up 0 bases, with 9 bases separating them. CDR3 size: 15 residues. The germline V gene has CDR1 LGHNA and CDR2 YSLEER. The CDR3 sequence: CASSQEARGSYEQYF. In DNA form, the CDR3 reads TGCGCCAGCAGCCAAGAGGCGCGGGGCTCCTACGAGCAGTACTTC.

This clonotype was counted only a few times. One end of the junction does not line up with germline, which may come from a read error. CDR3 in amino acids: CAGSVGDRARGYTF. The CDR3 DNA follows: TGTGCCGGCAGCGTAGGAGACAGGGCTCGGGGCTACACCTTC. The chain employs TRBV9 and TRBJ1-2; 7 nucleotides line up with TRBD1. Per the germline V gene, CDR1 is SGDLS and CDR2 is YYNGEE. This CDR3 has 14 amino acids.

A note on this clonotype: An end of the junction differs from the germline gene, which may be a read error. This chain joins TRBV18 and TRBJ1-2; a possible D gene is TRBD1 (5 bases). The CDR3 is made up of 13 amino acids. Germline V gives CDR1 KGHSH, CDR2 LQKENI. Here the CDR3 DNA reads TGTGCCAGCTCACCGCCAGGGTACTATGGCTGCACCTTC. It translates to CASSPPGYYGCTF.

This chain uses TRBV5-1 with TRBJ2-1, with D tentatively TRBD2 (6 bases). The germline V gene has CDR1 SGHRS and CDR2 YFSETQ. The CDR3 sequence is 16 residues long. The V end was cut by 1 base, the J end by 0 bases, with 11 bases between. The CDR3 bases are TGCGCCAGCAGCTTGCGGGGGTTAAGCTCCTACAATGAGCAGTTCTTC. Protein: CASSLRGLSSYNEQFF.

For this clonotype: The junction does not match germline at one end; this may be a read error. The genes are TRBV20-1 and TRBJ2-2; 15 positions match TRBD2. The CDR3 extends over 14 amino acids. CDR1 DFQATT and CDR2 SNEGSKA come from the germline V gene (reference sequence). Here the CDR3 DNA reads TGCAGTGCTCGAGGGACTAGCGGGGGGAGGGAGCCGTTTTTT. Translation gives CSARGTSGGREPFF.

V gene TRBV7-2 combines with J gene TRBJ1-5; 7 bases fit TRBD1. V lost 5 bases, J lost 2 bases, and 6 bases stayed unmatched. The CDR3 contains 15 residues. CDR1 and CDR2 (germline): SGHTA, FQGNSA. CDR3 protein: CASSPTGTGNQPQHF. The CDR3 DNA sequence: TGTGCCAGCAGCCCGACAGGGACTGGCAATCAGCCCCAGCATTTT.

This clonotype has a count of ten or more. The junction shows a germline mismatch at one end, possibly a read error. The rearrangement links TRBV7-8 to TRBJ1-1, with unresolved D. The CDR3 runs to 12 residues. CDR1 and CDR2 from the germline V gene are SGHVS and FQNEAQ. CDR3 sequence reads: CASSLKGSEAFF. CDR3 in DNA: TGCGCCAGCAGCTTGAAGGGTTCGGAAGCTTTCTTT. Full variable domain (missing parts from reference TRBV7-8 and TRBJ1-1): GAGVSQSPRYKVAKRGQDVALRCDPISGHVSLFWYQQALGQGPEFLTYFQNEAQLDKSGLPSDRFFAERPEGSVSTLKIQRTQQEDSAVYLCASSLKGSEAFFGQGTRLTVV.

The chain couples TRBV5-4 to TRBJ2-3, with a possible D match to TRBD2 (6 bases). CDR1 is SGHNT, CDR2 YYREEE, per germline (reference sequence). CDR3 length equals 15 residues. Trimming stripped 2 bases from V and 2 bases from J, with 12 bases between. This chain's CDR3 is CASSLYGGSTDTQYF. The CDR3 DNA follows: TGTGCCAGCAGCTTATACGGGGGATCCACAGATACGCAGTATTTT. The whole variable domain, remainder taken from reference TRBV5-4 and TRBJ2-3, is ETGVTQSPTHLIKTRGQQVTLRCSSQSGHNTVSWYQQALGQGPQFIFQYYREEENGRGNFPPRFSGLQFPNYSSELNVNALELDDSALYLCASSLYGGSTDTQYFGPGTRLTVL.

With respect to this clonotype: A read error may explain this, as a much larger clone is one base away. The chain recombines TRBV3-1 with TRBJ2-5; D unresolved. The CDR3 is made up of 15 amino acids. CDR1 and CDR2 from the germline V gene are LGHDT and YNNKEL (reference sequence). DNA of the CDR3: TGTGCCAGCAGCCAAGATGGTAAAGGGATAGAGATCCAGTACTTC. It translates to CASSQDGKGIEIQYF.

CDR3 DNA: TGTGCCAGCAGCCCCGGGACGGCAGAAAAACTGTTTTTT. Translation: CASSPGTAEKLFF. This rearrangement joins TRBV3-1 to TRBJ1-4; possibly TRBD1 for D (5 bases). The CDR3 extends over 13 amino acids. Germline V CDR1 and CDR2: LGHDT, YNNKEL (reference sequence). V lost 4 bases, J lost 8 bases, and 11 bases lay in between.